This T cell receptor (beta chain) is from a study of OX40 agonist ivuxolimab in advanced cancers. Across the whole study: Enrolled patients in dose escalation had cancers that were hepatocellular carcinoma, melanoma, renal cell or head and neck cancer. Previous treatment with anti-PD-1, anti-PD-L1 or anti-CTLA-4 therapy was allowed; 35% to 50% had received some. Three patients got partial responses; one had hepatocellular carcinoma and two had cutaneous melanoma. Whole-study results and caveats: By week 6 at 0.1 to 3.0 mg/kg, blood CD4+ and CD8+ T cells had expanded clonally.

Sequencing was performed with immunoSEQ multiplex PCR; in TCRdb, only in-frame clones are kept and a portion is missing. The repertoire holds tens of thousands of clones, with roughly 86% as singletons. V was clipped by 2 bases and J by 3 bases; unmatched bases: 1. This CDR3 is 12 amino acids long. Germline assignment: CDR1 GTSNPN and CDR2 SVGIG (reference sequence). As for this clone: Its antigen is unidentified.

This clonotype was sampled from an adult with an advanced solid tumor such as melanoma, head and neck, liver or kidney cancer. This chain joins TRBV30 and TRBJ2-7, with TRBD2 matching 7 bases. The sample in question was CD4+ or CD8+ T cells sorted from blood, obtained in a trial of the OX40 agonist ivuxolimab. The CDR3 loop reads CAWSRTSYEQYF. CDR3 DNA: TGTGCCTGGAGTAGGACTAGCTACGAGCAGTACTTC.